The present TCR beta chain was sequenced within a study of blood T cell repertoires in COVID-19. The wider study: The origin of the acute and convalescent COVID-19 samples was the United States, Italy and Spain.

Recruitment covered about 25 US areas and drew participants whose ages spanned roughly 18 to 90 years. Recovered participants had two consecutive negative NP/OP PCR tests, healthcare professional clearance, or symptom resolution. The CDR3 length is 14 residues. The V gene lost 0 bases and the J gene lost 7 bases, with 10 bases spanning the gap. Per the germline V gene, CDR1 is LGHDT and CDR2 is YNNKEL (reference sequence). As processed by the authors: Nucleated cell counts were estimated from reference gene primer amplification. TCRdb's copy holds only in-frame clones and misses some; the assay was immunoSEQ multiplex PCR. The V and J calls and the clone size are those of that table, but D and trimming were determined from the DNA. Of 230,000 or so clones detected, about 80% appear once; the ten largest clones hold roughly 3.6%.

The sequenced sample was PBMCs or T cells enriched from blood (not recorded which). This TCR derives from a man aged 50 to 59 who had recovered from COVID-19. The rearrangement uses TRBV3-1 (or the pseudogene TRBV3-2) and TRBJ1-5; no clear D. The CDR3 loop is CASSQDLRGQPQHF. The DNA for the CDR3 is TGTGCCAGCAGCCAAGATTTAAGAGGGCAGCCCCAGCATTTT.